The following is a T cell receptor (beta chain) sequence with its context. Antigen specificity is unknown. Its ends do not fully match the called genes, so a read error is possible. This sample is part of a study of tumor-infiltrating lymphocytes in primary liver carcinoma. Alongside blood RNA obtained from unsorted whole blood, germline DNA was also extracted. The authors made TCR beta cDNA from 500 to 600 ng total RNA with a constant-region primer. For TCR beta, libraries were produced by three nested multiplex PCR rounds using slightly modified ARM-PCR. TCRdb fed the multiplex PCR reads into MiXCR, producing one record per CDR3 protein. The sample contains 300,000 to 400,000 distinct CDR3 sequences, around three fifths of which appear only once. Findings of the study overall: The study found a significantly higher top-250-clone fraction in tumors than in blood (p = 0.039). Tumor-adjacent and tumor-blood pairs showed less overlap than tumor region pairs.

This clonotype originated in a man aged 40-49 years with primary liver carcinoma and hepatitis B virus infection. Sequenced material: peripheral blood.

In nucleotides, the CDR3 is TGTGCCAGGAGCTTCAAACAGGGGGCGGGGGAGACCCAGTACTTT. Amino acid sequence: CARSFKQGAGETQYF. The chain has TRBV11-2 and TRBJ2-5; TRBD1 aligns across 9 bases. In germline, CDR1 is SGHAT, CDR2 FQNNGV. The CDR3 totals 15 residues.